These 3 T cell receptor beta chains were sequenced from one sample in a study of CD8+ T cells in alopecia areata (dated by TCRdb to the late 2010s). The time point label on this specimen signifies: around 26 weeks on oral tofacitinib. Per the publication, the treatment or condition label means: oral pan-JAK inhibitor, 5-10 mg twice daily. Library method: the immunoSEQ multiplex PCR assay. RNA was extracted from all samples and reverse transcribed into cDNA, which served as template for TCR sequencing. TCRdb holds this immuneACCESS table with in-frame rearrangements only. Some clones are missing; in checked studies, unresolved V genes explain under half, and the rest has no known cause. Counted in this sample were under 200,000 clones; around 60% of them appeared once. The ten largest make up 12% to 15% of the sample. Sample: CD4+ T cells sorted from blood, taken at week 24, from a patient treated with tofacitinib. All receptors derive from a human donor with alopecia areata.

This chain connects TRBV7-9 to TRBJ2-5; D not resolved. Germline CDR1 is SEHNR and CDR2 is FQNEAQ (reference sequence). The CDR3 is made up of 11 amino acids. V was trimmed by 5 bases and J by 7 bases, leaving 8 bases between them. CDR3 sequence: CASSLGSTQYF. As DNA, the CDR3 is TGTGCCAGCAGCCTGGGGTCGACCCAGTACTTC.

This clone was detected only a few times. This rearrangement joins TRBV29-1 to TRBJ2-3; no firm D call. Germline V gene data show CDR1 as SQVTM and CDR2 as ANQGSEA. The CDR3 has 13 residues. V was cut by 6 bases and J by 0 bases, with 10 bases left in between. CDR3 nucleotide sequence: TGCAGCGTCCTACCCGGGAGCACAGATACGCAGTATTTT. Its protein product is CSVLPGSTDTQYF.

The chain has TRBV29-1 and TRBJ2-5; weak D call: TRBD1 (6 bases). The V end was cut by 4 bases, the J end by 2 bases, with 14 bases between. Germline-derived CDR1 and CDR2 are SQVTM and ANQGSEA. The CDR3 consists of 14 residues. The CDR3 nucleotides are TGCAGCGTTGTTAGGGGGAAGGCTCAAGAGACCCAGTACTTC. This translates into CSVVRGKAQETQYF.